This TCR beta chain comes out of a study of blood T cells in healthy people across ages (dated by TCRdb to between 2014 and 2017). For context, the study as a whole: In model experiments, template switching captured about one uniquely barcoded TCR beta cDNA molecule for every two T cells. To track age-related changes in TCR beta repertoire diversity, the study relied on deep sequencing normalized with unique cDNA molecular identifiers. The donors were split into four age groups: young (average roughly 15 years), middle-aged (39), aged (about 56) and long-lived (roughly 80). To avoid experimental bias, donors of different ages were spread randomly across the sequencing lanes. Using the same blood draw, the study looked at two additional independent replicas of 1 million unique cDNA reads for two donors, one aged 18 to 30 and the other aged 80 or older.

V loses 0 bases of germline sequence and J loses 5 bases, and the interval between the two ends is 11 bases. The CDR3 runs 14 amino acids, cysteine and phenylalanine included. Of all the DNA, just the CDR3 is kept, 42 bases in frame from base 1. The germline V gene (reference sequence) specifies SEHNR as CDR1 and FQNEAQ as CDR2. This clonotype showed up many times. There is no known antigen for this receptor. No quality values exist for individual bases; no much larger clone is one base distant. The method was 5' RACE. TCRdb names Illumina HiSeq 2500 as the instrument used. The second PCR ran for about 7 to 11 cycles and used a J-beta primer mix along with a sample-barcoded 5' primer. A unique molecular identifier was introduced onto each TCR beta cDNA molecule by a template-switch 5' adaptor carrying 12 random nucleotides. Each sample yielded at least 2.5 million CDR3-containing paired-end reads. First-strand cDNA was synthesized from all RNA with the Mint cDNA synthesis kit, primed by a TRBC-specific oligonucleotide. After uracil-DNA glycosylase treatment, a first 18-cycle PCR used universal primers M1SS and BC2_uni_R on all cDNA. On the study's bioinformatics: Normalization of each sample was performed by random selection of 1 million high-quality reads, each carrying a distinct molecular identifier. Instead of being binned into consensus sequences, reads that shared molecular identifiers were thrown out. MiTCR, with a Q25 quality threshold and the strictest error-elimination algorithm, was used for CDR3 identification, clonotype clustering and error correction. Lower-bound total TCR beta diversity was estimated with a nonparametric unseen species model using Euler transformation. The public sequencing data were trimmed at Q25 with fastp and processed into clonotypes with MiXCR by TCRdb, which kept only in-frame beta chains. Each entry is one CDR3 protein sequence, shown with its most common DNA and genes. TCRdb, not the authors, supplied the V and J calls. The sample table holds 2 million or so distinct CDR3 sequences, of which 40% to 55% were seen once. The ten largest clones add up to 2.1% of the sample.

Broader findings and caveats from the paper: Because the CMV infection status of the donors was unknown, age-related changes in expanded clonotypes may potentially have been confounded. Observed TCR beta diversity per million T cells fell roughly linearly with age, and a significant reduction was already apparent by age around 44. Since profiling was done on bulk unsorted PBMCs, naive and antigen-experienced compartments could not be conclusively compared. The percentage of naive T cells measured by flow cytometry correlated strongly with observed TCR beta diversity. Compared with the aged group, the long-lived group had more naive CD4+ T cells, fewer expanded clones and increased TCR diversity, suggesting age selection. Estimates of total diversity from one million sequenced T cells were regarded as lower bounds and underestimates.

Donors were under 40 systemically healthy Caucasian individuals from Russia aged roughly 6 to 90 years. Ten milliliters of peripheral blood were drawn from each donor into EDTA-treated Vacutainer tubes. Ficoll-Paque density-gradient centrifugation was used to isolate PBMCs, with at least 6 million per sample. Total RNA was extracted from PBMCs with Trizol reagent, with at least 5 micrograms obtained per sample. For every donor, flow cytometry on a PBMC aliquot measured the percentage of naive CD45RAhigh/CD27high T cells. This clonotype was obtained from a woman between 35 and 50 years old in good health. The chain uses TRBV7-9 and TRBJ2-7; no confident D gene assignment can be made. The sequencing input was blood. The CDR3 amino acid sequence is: CASSLAGMTHEQYF. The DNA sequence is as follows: TGTGCCAGCAGCTTAGCGGGAATGACCCACGAGCAGTACTTC.